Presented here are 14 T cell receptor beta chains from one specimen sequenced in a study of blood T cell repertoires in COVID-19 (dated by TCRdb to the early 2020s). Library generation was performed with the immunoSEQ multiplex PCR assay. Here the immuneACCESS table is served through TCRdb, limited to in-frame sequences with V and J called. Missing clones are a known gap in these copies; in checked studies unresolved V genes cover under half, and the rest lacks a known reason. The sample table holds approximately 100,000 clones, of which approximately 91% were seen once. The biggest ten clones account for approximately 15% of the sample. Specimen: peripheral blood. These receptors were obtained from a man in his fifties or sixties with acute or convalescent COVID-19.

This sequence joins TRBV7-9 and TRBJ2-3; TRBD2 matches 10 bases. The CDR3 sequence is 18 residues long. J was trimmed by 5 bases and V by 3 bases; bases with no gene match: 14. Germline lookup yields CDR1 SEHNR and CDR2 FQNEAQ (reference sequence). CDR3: CASSLLAGGRGGGDTQYF. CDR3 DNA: TGTGCCAGCAGCTTGTTAGCGGGGGGTCGAGGAGGTGGAGATACGCAGTATTTT.

The CDR3: CASRPRDRAANYGYTF. CDR3 DNA: TGTGCCAGTAGACCTCGGGACAGAGCCGCTAACTATGGCTACACCTTC. The chain has TRBV27 and TRBJ1-2, with 7 nucleotides matching TRBD1. The V segment lost 9 bases and the J segment 0 bases; nucleotides outside the gene matches: 13. This CDR3 is 16 amino acids long. CDR1 MNHEY and CDR2 SMNVEV come from the germline V gene (reference sequence).

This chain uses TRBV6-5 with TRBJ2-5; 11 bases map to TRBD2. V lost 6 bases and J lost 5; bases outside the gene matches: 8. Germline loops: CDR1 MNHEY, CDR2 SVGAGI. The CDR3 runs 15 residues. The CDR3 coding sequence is TGTGCCAGCAGGTTAGCGGGGGGGCCATCGGAGACCCAGTACTTC. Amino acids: CASRLAGGPSETQYF.

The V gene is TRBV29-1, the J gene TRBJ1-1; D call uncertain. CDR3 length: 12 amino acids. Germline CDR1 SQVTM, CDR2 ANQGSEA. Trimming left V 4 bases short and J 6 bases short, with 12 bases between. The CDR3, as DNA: TGCAGCGTTGTCACAAACGGGGCTGAAGCTTTCTTT. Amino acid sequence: CSVVTNGAEAFF.

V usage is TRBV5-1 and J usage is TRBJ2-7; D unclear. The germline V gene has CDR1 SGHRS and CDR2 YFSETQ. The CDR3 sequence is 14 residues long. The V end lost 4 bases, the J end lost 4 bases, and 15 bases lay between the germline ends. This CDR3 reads CASSRPGTEYEQYF. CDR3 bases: TGCGCCAGCAGCCGACCCGGAACAGAGTACGAGCAGTACTTC.

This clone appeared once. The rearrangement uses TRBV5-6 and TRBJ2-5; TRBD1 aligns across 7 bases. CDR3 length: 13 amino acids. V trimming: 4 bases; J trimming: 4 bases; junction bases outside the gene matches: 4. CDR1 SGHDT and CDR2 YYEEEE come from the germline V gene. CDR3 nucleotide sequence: TGTGCCAGCAGCCGAACAGGGGTAGAGACCCAGTACTTC. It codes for CASSRTGVETQYF.

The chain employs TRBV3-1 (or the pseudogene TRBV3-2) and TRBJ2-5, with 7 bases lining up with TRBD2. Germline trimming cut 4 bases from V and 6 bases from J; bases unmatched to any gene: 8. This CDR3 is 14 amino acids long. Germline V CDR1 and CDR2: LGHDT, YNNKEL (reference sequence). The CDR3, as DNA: TGTGCCAGCAGCCGGGAACTAGCGATGCAGACCCAGTACTTC. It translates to CASSRELAMQTQYF.

As DNA, the CDR3 is TGTGCCAGCAGCCCCCTCGAGGCAGCCGGGGGCTACACCTTC. Protein sequence: CASSPLEAAGGYTF. The J gene is TRBJ1-2, the V gene TRBV7-9; D uncertain. Deletions cut 5 bases from V and 8 bases from J, with 18 bases between. This CDR3 has 14 residues. Germline CDR1 and CDR2: SEHNR and FQNEAQ (reference sequence).

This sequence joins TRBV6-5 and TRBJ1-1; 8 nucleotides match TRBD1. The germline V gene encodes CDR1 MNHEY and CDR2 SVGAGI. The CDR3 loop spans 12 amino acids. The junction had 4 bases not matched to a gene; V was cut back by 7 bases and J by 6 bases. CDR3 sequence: CASNPRGPEAFF. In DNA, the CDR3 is TGTGCCAGCAACCCCAGGGGGCCTGAAGCTTTCTTT.

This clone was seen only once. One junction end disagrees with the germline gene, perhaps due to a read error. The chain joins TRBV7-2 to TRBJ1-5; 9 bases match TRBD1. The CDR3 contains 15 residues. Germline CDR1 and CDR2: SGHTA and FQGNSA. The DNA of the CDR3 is TGTGCCAGCAGCCTAGCACAGGGGGCCGGGCAGCCCCAGCATTTT. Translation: CASSLAQGAGQPQHF.

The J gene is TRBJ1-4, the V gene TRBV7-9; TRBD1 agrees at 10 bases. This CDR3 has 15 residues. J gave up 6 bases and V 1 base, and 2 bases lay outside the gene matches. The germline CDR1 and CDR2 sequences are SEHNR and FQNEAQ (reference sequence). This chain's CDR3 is CASSLGGTGDEKLFF. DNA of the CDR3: TGTGCCAGCAGCTTAGGAGGGACAGGGGATGAAAAACTGTTTTTT.

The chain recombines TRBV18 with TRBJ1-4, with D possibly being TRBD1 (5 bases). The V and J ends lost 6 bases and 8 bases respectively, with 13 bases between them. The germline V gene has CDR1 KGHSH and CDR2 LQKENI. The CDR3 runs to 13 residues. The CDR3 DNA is TGTGCCAGCTCTCTTACAGGAAGGGAAAAACTGTTTTTT. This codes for CASSLTGREKLFF.

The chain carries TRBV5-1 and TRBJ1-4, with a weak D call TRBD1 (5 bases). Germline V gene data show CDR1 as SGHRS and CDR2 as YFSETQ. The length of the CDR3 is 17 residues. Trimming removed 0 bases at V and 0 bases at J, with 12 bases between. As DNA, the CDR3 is TGCGCCAGCAGCTTGGCCGAACAGGTGCCAACTAATGAAAAACTGTTTTTT. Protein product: CASSLAEQVPTNEKLFF. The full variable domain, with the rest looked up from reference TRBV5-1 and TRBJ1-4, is KAGVTQTPRYLIKTRGQQVTLSCSPISGHRSVSWYQQTPGQGLQFLFEYFSETQRNKGNFPGRFSGRQFSNSRSEMNVSTLELGDSALYLCASSLAEQVPTNEKLFFGSGTQLSVL.

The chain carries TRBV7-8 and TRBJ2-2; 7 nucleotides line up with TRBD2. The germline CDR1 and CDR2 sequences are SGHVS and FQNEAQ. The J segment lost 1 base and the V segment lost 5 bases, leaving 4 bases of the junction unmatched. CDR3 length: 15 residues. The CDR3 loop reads CASSPWGGNTGELFF. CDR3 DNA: TGTGCCAGCAGCCCCTGGGGGGGGAACACCGGGGAGCTGTTTTTT.